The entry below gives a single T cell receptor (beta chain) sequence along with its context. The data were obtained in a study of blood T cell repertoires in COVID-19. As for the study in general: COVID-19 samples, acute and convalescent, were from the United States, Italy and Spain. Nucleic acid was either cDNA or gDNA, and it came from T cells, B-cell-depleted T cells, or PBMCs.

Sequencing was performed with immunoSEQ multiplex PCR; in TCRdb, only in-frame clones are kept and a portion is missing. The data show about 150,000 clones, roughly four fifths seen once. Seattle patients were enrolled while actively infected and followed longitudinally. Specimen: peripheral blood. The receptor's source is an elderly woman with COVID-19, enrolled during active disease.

The CDR3 here is CASTRDRGNQPQHF. The CDR3 coding sequence is TGTGCCAGTACCCGGGACAGGGGCAATCAGCCCCAGCATTTT. The genes are TRBV19 and TRBJ1-5; TRBD1 aligns across 9 bases. V shed 7 bases, J shed 2 bases, and the junction held 3 bases outside the gene matches. The CDR3 totals 14 residues. Germline V gene lookup returns CDR1 LNHDA and CDR2 SQIVND (reference sequence).